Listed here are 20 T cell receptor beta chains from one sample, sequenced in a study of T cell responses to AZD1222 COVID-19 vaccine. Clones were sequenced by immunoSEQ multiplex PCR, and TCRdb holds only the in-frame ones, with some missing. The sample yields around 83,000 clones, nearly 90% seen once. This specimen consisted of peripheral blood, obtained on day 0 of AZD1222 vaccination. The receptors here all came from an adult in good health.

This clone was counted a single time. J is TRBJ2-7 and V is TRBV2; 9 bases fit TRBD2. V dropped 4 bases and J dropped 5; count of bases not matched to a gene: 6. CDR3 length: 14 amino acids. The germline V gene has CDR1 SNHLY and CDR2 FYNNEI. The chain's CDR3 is CASSAGTSIHEQYF. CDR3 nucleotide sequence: TGTGCCAGCAGTGCCGGGACTAGCATCCACGAGCAGTACTTC. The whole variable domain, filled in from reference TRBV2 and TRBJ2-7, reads EPEVTQTPSHQVTQMGQEVILRCVPISNHLYFYWYRQILGQKVEFLVSFYNNEISEKSEIFDDQFSVERPDGSNFTLKIRSTKLEDSAMYFCASSAGTSIHEQYFGPGTRLTVT.

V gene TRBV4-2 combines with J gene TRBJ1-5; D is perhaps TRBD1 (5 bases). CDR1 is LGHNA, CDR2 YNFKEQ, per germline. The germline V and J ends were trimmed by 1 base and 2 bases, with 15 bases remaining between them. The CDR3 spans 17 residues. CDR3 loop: CASSQVIALGGNQPQHF. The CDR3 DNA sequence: TGTGCCAGCAGCCAAGTTATCGCCTTGGGGGGCAATCAGCCCCAGCATTTT.

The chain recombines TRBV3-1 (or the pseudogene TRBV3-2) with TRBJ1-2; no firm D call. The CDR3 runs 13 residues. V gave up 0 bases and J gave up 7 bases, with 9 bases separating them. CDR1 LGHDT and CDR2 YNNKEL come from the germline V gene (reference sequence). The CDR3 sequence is CASSQEGRAGYTF. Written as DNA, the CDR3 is TGTGCCAGCAGCCAAGAAGGGAGGGCTGGCTACACCTTC.

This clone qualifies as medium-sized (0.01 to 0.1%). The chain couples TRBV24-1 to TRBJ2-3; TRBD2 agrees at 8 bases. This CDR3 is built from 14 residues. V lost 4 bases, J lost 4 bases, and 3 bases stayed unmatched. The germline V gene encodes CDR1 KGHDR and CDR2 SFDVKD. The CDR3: CATSEPGLADTQYF. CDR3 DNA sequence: TGTGCCACCAGTGAACCGGGACTAGCAGATACGCAGTATTTT.

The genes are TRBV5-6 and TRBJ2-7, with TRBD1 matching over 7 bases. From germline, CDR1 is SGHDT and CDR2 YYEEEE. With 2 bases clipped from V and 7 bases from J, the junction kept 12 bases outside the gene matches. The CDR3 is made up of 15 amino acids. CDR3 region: CASSLRGRQGREQYF. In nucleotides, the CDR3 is TGTGCCAGCAGCTTAAGGGGTAGACAGGGTAGGGAGCAGTACTTC.

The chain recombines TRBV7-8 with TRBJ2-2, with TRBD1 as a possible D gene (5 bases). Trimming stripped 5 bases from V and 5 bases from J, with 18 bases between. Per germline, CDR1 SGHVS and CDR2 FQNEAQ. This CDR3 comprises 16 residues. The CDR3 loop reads CASSRDRSHSTGELFF. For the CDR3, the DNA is TGTGCCAGCAGCCGCGACAGATCCCACTCGACCGGGGAGCTGTTTTTT.

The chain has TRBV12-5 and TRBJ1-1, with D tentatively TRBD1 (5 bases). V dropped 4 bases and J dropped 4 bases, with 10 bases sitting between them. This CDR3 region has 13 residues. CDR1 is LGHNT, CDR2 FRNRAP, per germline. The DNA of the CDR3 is TGTGCTAGTGGTTCAGGGAGGGGCACTGAAGCTTTCTTT. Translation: CASGSGRGTEAFF.

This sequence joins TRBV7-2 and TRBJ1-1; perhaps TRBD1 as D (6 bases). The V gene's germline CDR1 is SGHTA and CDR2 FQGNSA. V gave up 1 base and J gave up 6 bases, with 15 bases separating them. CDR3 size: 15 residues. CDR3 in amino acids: CASSLGRRGGAEAFF. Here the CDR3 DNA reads TGTGCCAGCAGCTTAGGACGTCGAGGGGGGGCTGAAGCTTTCTTT. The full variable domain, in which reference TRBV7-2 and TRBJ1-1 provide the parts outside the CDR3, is GAGVSQSPSNKVTEKGKDVELRCDPISGHTALYWYRQSLGQGLEFLIYFQGNSAPDKSGLPSDRFSAERTGGSVSTLTIQRTQQEDSAVYLCASSLGRRGGAEAFFGQGTRLTVV.

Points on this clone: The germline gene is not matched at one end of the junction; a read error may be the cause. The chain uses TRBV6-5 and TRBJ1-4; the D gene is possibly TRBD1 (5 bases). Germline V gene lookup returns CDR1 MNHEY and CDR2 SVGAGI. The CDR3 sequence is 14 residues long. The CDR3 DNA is TGTGCCAGCAGTTACTCACAGGCTAAAGAAAAACTGTTTTTT. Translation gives CASSYSQAKEKLFF.

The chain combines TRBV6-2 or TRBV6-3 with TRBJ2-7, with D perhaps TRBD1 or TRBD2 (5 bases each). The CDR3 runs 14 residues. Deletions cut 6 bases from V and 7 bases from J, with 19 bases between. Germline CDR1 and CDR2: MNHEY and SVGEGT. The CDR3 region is CASSHGAGRREQYF. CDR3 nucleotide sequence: TGTGCCAGCAGCCATGGGGCAGGCCGGAGGGAGCAGTACTTC.

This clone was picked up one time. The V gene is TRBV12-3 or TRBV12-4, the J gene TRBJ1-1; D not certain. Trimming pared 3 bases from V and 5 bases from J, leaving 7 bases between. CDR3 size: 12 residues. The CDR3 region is CASSLAGTEAFF. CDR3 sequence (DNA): TGTGCCAGCAGTTTGGCGGGAACTGAAGCTTTCTTT.

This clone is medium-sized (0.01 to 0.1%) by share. The CDR3 sequence is CASSLVVAFYSTDTQYF. The CDR3 nucleotides read TGTGCCAGCAGCTTAGTAGTAGCCTTCTATAGCACAGATACGCAGTATTTT. The J gene is TRBJ2-3, the V gene TRBV7-2; D remains unclear. Germline-derived CDR1 and CDR2 are SGHTA and FQGNSA. V was shortened by 1 base and J by 0 bases, with 14 bases between the two germline ends. The CDR3 contains 17 residues.

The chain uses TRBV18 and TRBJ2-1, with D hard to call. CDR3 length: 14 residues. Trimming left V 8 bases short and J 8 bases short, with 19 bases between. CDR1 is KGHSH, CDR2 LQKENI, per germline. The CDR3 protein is CASRSHPDDYEQFF. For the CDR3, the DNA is TGTGCCAGCCGTAGCCATCCCGATGACTATGAGCAGTTCTTC.

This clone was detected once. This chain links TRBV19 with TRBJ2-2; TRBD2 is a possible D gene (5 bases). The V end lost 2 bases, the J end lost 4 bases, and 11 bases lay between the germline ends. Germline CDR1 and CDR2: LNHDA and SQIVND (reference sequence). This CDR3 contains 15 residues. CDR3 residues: CASSISLATTGELFF. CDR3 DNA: TGTGCCAGTAGTATATCCCTAGCAACCACCGGGGAGCTGTTTTTT. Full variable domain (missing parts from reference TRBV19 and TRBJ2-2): DGGITQSPKYLFRKEGQNVTLSCEQNLNHDAMYWYRQDPGQGLRLIYYSQIVNDFQKGDIAEGYSVSREKKESFPLTVTSAQKNPTAFYLCASSISLATTGELFFGEGSRLTVL.

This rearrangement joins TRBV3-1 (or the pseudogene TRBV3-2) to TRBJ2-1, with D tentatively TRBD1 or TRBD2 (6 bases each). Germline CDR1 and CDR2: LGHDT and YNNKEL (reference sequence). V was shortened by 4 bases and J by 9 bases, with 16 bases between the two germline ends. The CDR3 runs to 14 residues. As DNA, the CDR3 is TGTGCCAGCAGCCCGTCTACAGAGGGGGGTGAGCAGTTCTTC. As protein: CASSPSTEGGEQFF.

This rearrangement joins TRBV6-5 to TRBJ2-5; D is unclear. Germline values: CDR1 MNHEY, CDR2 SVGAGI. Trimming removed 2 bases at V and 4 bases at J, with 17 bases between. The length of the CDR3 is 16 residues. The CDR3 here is CASSYTYGPFGETQYF. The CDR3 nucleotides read TGTGCCAGCAGTTACACCTATGGACCATTCGGAGAGACCCAGTACTTC.

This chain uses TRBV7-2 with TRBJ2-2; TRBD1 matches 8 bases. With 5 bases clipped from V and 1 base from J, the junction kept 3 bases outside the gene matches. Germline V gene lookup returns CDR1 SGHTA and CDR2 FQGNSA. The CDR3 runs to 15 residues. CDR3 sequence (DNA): TGTGCCAGCAGCCTGACAGGGGTGAACACCGGGGAGCTGTTTTTT. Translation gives CASSLTGVNTGELFF.

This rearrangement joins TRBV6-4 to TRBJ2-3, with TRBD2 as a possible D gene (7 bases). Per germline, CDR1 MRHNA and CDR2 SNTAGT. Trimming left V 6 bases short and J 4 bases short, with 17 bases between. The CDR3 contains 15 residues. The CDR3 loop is CASSNSRGGSDTQYF. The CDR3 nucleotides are TGTGCCAGCAGCAACAGCAGGGGAGGGTCAGATACGCAGTATTTT.

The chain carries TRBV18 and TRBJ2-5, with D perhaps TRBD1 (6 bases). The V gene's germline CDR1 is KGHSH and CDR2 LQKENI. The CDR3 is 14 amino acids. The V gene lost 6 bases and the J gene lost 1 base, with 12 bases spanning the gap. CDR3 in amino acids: CASSQGTTQETQYF. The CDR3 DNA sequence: TGTGCCAGCTCCCAGGGGACAACCCAAGAGACCCAGTACTTC.

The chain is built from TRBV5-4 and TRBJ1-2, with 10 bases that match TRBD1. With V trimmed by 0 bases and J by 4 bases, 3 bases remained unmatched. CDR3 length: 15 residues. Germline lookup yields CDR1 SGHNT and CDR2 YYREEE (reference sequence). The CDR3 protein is CASSLGGQGSYGYTF. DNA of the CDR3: TGTGCCAGCAGCTTGGGGGGACAGGGGAGCTATGGCTACACCTTC.